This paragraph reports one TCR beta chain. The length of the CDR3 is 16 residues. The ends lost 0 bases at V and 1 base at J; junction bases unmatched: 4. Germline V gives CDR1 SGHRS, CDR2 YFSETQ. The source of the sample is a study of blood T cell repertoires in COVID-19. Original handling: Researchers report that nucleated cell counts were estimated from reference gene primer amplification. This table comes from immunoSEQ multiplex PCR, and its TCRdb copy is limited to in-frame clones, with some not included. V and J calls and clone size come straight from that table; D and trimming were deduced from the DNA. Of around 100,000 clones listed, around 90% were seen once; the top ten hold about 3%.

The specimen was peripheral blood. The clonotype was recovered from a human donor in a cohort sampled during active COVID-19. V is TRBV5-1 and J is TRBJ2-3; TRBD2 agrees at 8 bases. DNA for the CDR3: TGCGCCAGCAGCTTGGAGGCGGGGGGTGGCACAGATACGCAGTATTTT. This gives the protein CASSLEAGGGTDTQYF.